The 26 T cell receptor beta chains listed next were all sequenced from one sample in a study of response to subunit inactivated influenza vaccine. TCRdb used MiXCR to reprocess the RT-PCR reads, holding one entry per CDR3 protein. The table lists more than 700,000 distinct CDR3 sequences, around 21% of them singletons. The starting material was PBMCs from blood, obtained around 5 days after vaccination. The receptors were gathered from a man in his fifties who received an inactivated influenza vaccine.

This clonotype was detected only a few times. The V gene is TRBV4-3, the J gene TRBJ1-6; D gene unclear. V lost 1 base and J 11 bases, leaving 9 bases between the germline ends. This CDR3 comprises 13 residues. CDR1 and CDR2 (germline): LGHNA, YSLEER. The CDR3 protein is CASSQVAETPLHF. DNA of the CDR3: TGCGCCAGCAGCCAAGTGGCGGAAACACCCCTCCACTTT.

This CDR3 is CASSQGRDGDTQYF. CDR3 in DNA: TGTGCCAGCAGCCAAGGTAGAGACGGGGATACGCAGTATTTT. This chain joins TRBV4-2 and TRBJ2-3, with unresolved D. Germline CDR1 is LGHNA and CDR2 is YNFKEQ. CDR3 length: 14 residues. Between the trimmed V and J ends, which lost 1 base and 6 bases, there was a span of 11 bases.

The table lists this clonotype with a few counts. The CDR3: CASSYGRPPGDTQYF. In DNA form, the CDR3 reads TGTGCCAGCAGTTACGGGCGACCCCCCGGAGATACGCAGTATTTT. The rearrangement links TRBV6-5 to TRBJ2-3; D uncertain. The V gene lost 2 bases and the J gene lost 5 bases, with 14 bases spanning the gap. This CDR3 contains 15 residues. Germline V gene lookup returns CDR1 MNHEY and CDR2 SVGAGI.

The chain is built from TRBV7-9 and TRBJ2-1; D call uncertain. Germline CDR1 SEHNR, CDR2 FQNEAQ (reference sequence). The CDR3 extends over 15 amino acids. Trimming took 4 bases from V and 3 from J, leaving 13 bases between them. The chain's CDR3 is CASSSIPPVYNEQFF. CDR3 in DNA: TGTGCCAGCAGCTCCATCCCTCCCGTCTACAATGAGCAGTTCTTC.

The chain combines TRBV7-2 with TRBJ2-1, with D maybe TRBD2 (5 bases). Per germline, CDR1 SGHTA and CDR2 FQGNSA. Trimming took 3 bases from V and 8 from J, leaving 17 bases between them. The CDR3 sequence is 15 residues long. CDR3 protein: CASSFSRPDWDEQFF. For the CDR3, the DNA is TGTGCCAGCAGCTTTTCACGCCCGGACTGGGATGAGCAGTTCTTC.

The rearrangement links TRBV5-8 to TRBJ1-2; 7 positions agree with TRBD1. The CDR3 totals 15 residues. CDR1 is SGHTS and CDR2 is YDEGEE in the germline V gene. V shed 0 bases and J 5 bases; nucleotides not matched to a gene: 7. The CDR3 DNA reads TGTGCCAGCAGCTTGGCCTGGCAGGGGGGTTATGGCTACACCTTC. It codes for CASSLAWQGGYGYTF.

This clonotype appeared a few times. The chain is built from TRBV5-1 and TRBJ2-7; TRBD2 agrees at 10 bases. V trimming: 3 bases; J trimming: 4 bases; junction bases outside the gene matches: 10. Germline V CDR1 and CDR2: SGHRS, YFSETQ. The CDR3 runs 16 residues. The CDR3 region is CASSSEGSGRNYEQYF. CDR3 DNA sequence: TGCGCCAGCAGCTCCGAAGGTAGCGGGAGGAATTACGAGCAGTACTTC.

The chain carries TRBV6-2 or TRBV6-3 and TRBJ2-7; tentatively, D is TRBD2 (5 bases). This CDR3 has 21 residues. V was clipped by 0 bases and J by 3 bases, with 30 bases between them. The germline V gene has CDR1 MNHEY and CDR2 SVGEGT. In DNA, the CDR3 is TGTGCCAGCAGTTACTCGATGATAGGTTCGGGGTCCCGCGTGAGAAGCTACGAGCAGTACTTC. Translation: CASSYSMIGSGSRVRSYEQYF.

This clonotype showed up just a few times. The CDR3 here is CASSGTRDSSHYGYTF. In nucleotides, the CDR3 is TGCGCCAGCAGCGGAACGCGGGACAGCTCACACTATGGCTACACCTTC. V and J are TRBV5-1 and TRBJ1-2, with 7 bases matching TRBD1. The CDR3 length is 16 residues. Per the germline V gene, CDR1 is SGHRS and CDR2 is YFSETQ. J gave up 3 bases and V 4 bases, and 12 bases lay outside the gene matches. The full variable domain, its missing parts supplied by reference TRBV5-1 and TRBJ1-2, is KAGVTQTPRYLIKTRGQQVTLSCSPISGHRSVSWYQQTPGQGLQFLFEYFSETQRNKGNFPGRFSGRQFSNSRSEMNVSTLELGDSALYLCASSGTRDSSHYGYTFGSGTRLTVV.

The chain carries TRBV29-1 and TRBJ2-1, with 8 bases matching TRBD2. V shed 7 bases, J shed 5 bases, and the junction held 10 bases outside the gene matches. This CDR3 region has 14 residues. Germline V CDR1 and CDR2: SQVTM, ANQGSEA. The chain's CDR3 is CSAKGTRKDNEQFF. In nucleotides, the CDR3 is TGCAGCGCCAAGGGGACTAGGAAAGACAATGAGCAGTTCTTC.

This clonotype was counted between two and nine times. V is TRBV12-3 or TRBV12-4 and J is TRBJ1-4, with D possibly TRBD1 on 5 matching bases. V gave up 1 base and J gave up 8 bases, with 8 bases separating them. The CDR3 sequence is 13 residues long. The CDR3 sequence is CASSLGGTEKLFF. For the CDR3, the DNA is TGTGCCAGCAGTTTAGGGGGGACGGAAAAACTGTTTTTT.

The CDR3 reads CASSLEGQTSPLHF. Written as DNA, the CDR3 is TGTGCCAGCAGCTTAGAAGGTCAGACATCACCCCTCCACTTT. The rearrangement uses TRBV7-9 and TRBJ1-6; no clear D gene. V lost 1 base and J 10 bases, leaving 11 bases between the germline ends. CDR1 and CDR2 from the germline V gene are SEHNR and FQNEAQ (reference sequence). CDR3 size: 14 residues. Complete variable domain (other parts from reference TRBV7-9 and TRBJ1-6): DTGVSQNPRHKITKRGQNVTFRCDPISEHNRLYWYRQTLGQGPEFLTYFQNEAQLEKSRLLSDRFSAERPKGSFSTLEIQRTEQGDSAMYLCASSLEGQTSPLHFGNGTRLTVT.

The chain has TRBV12-3 or TRBV12-4 and TRBJ2-2; 10 bases are a match to TRBD1. This CDR3 contains 15 residues. With 6 bases clipped from V and 5 bases from J, the junction kept 6 bases outside the gene matches. The CDR3 region is CASSRGTGVTGELFF. CDR3 bases: TGTGCCAGCAGCCGTGGGACAGGGGTAACCGGGGAGCTGTTTTTT.

This clonotype showed up many times. The chain is built from TRBV6-2 or TRBV6-3 and TRBJ2-5; 13 bases fit TRBD2. V lost 5 bases, J lost 3 bases, and 3 bases stayed unmatched. Germline assignment: CDR1 MNHEY and CDR2 SVGEGT. The CDR3 totals 15 residues. CDR3 sequence reads: CASSPGLAGEETQYF. The CDR3 DNA is TGTGCCAGCAGTCCTGGACTAGCGGGGGAAGAGACCCAGTACTTC.

The sample holds a few counts of this clonotype. This chain uses TRBV18 with TRBJ2-7, with TRBD1 matching over 9 bases. The germline V gene has CDR1 KGHSH and CDR2 LQKENI. This CDR3 comprises 16 residues. Germline trimming cut 1 base from V and 5 bases from J; bases unmatched to any gene: 9. The CDR3 bases are TGTGCCAGCTCACCACGGTCGGGACAGGGTGGCCACGAGCAGTACTTC. Translated: CASSPRSGQGGHEQYF.

CDR3 sequence reads: CASSLGLFGQYF. The CDR3 region has the DNA TGTGCCAGCAGCTTGGGACTTTTCGGGCAGTATTTT. V usage is TRBV5-8 and J usage is TRBJ2-3, with D hard to call. V was trimmed by 0 bases and J by 11 bases, leaving 10 bases between them. This CDR3 is built from 12 residues. Looked up from germline, CDR1 is SGHTS and CDR2 is YDEGEE.

This clonotype was detected many times. The J gene is TRBJ2-2, the V gene TRBV6-1; 11 bases map to TRBD1. Trimming cost V 7 bases and J 4 bases; bases outside gene matches: 11. CDR3 length: 17 amino acids. Germline V gene lookup returns CDR1 MNHNS and CDR2 SASEGT. This CDR3 reads CASKPMAGTGGTGELFF. The CDR3 DNA reads as TGTGCCAGCAAACCAATGGCCGGGACAGGGGGCACCGGGGAGCTGTTTTTT.

Only a few counts were recorded for this clonotype. The gene calls are TRBV13 and TRBJ2-5; D is possibly TRBD1 (6 bases). Germline values: CDR1 PRHDT, CDR2 FYEKMQ (reference sequence). V lost 3 bases to trimming and J lost 4 bases, with 12 bases between them. The CDR3 totals 14 residues. The CDR3 spells CASSFSGDGETQYF. In DNA, the CDR3 is TGTGCCAGCAGCTTCTCAGGGGACGGAGAGACCCAGTACTTC.

The chain recombines TRBV20-1 with TRBJ2-7; D is possibly TRBD1 (5 bases). Germline CDR1 and CDR2: DFQATT and SNEGSKA (reference sequence). This CDR3 has 16 residues. Trimming pared 1 base from V and 6 bases from J, leaving 22 bases between. CDR3 nucleotides: TGCAGTGCTAGAGGCCGGAGCAGGGCGCTTTCAGGCGAGCAGTACTTC. The encoded protein is CSARGRSRALSGEQYF.

This clonotype showed up just a few times. The V and J genes are TRBV20-1 and TRBJ2-3; 7 bases agree with TRBD2. V lost 3 bases, J lost 0 bases, and 6 bases stayed unmatched. The germline V gene encodes CDR1 DFQATT and CDR2 SNEGSKA (reference sequence). CDR3 length: 15 residues. CDR3 in DNA: TGCAGTGCTAGTGGGGTTAGCGGGAGCACAGATACGCAGTATTTT. Protein: CSASGVSGSTDTQYF.

The chain is built from TRBV11-2 and TRBJ2-5, with D uncertain. The germline V and J ends were trimmed by 6 bases and 5 bases, with 7 bases remaining between them. This CDR3 has 11 amino acids. From germline, CDR1 is SGHAT and CDR2 FQNNGV. In DNA form, the CDR3 reads TGTGCCAGCAGGGAAGATGAGACCCAGTACTTC. This codes for CASREDETQYF.

The chain has TRBV19 and TRBJ2-1; TRBD2 agrees at 13 bases. CDR1 and CDR2 from the germline V gene are LNHDA and SQIVND (reference sequence). V lost 5 bases and J lost 9; bases outside the gene matches: 13. CDR3 length equals 17 residues. DNA for the CDR3: TGTGCCAGTAGTCCTCGGACTAGCGGGAGTCTAAGGTCTGAGCAGTTCTTC. Translating gives CASSPRTSGSLRSEQFF. The whole variable domain, filled in from reference TRBV19 and TRBJ2-1, reads DGGITQSPKYLFRKEGQNVTLSCEQNLNHDAMYWYRQDPGQGLRLIYYSQIVNDFQKGDIAEGYSVSREKKESFPLTVTSAQKNPTAFYLCASSPRTSGSLRSEQFFGPGTRLTVL.

V gene TRBV10-3 combines with J gene TRBJ2-2; TRBD1 matches 9 bases. From germline, CDR1 is ENHRY and CDR2 SYGVKD. The junction had 13 bases not matched to a gene; V was cut back by 8 bases and J by 6 bases. This CDR3 contains 16 residues. CDR3 loop: CAIGYTGTGKAGELFF. The CDR3, as DNA: TGTGCCATCGGGTATACCGGGACAGGGAAGGCCGGGGAGCTGTTTTTT.

The chain recombines TRBV12-3 or TRBV12-4 with TRBJ1-1, with D unresolved. The CDR3 has 13 residues. Trimming removed 4 bases at V and 1 base at J, with 7 bases between. CDR3 DNA sequence: TGTGCCAGCAGTTATGCTTCGAACACTGAAGCTTTCTTT. This codes for CASSYASNTEAFF.

V usage is TRBV27 and J usage is TRBJ2-1; 7 bases align to TRBD2. From germline, CDR1 is MNHEY and CDR2 SMNVEV (reference sequence). Trimming removed 1 base from V and 7 bases from J; junction bases left unmatched: 4. The CDR3 runs to 14 residues. The CDR3 sequence is CASSLWGGPNEQFF. As DNA, the CDR3 is TGTGCCAGCAGTTTATGGGGAGGGCCAAATGAGCAGTTCTTC.

The rearrangement uses TRBV20-1 and TRBJ1-3; D is undetermined. This CDR3 contains 13 residues. Trimming left V 3 bases short and J 7 bases short, with 13 bases between. Germline assignment: CDR1 DFQATT and CDR2 SNEGSKA (reference sequence). The CDR3 DNA reads as TGCAGTGCTAGCATCTGGGGAGGTAACACCATATATTTT. Residues: CSASIWGGNTIYF.